This TCR beta chain originates from a study of quantifying T cell responses using KT2 cells. Turning to the study itself: RNA was reverse transcribed with TCR alpha and beta constant-region primers. Under optimum conditions, T4 ligation efficiency was estimated at more than 8.5%. Study-level results: Detection of KT2 sequences held at the lowest tested level, about one cell per 100,000 PBMC.

Of note for this clonotype: As yet, its antigen is unknown.

An oligo carrying a UMI was ligated to the cDNA 3' end. The first PCR ran roughly 4 cycles with an equimolar RC1.1 and RC1.2 beta primer mix. TCRdb independently ran MiXCR on the UMI-ligation and nested PCR reads; one entry per CDR3 protein. The table shows 25,000 to 40,000 distinct CDR3 sequences, with 10% occurring only once. KT2 cells were mixed with fixed PBMC numbers at varying ratios. CDR1 is MNHEY, CDR2 SVGAGI, per germline. V dropped 6 bases and J dropped 6 bases, with 17 bases sitting between them. CDR3 length: 14 residues. The sample comprised PBMCs spiked with cells of the T cell clone KT2. The TCR originated in a human donor. The chain employs TRBV6-5 and TRBJ1-1, with D tentatively TRBD1 (6 bases). CDR3 sequence: CASRFRGPLAEAFF. The CDR3 DNA reads TGTGCCAGCAGATTCAGGGGCCCGCTGGCTGAAGCTTTCTTT.